This TCR beta chain was sequenced for a study of shared clonotypes between healthy human individuals. Genomic DNA of each subset was evenly split across several immunoSEQ plates. Libraries were prepared by immunoSEQ multiplex PCR; TCRdb keeps only in-frame clonotypes and omits some of them. The sample lists roughly 2.5 million clones, more than 80% seen once, with around 0.14% in the top ten. Only Caucasian adults living in Nashville, Tennessee served as donors. Study results and caveats: Clonotype sharing across a few donors was observed for around 5% of naive CD4 clonotypes. Generation probabilities of non-shared clonotypes were lower (relative to those shared by all four donors).

Turning to this clone: What it recognizes is unknown.

Trimming removed 6 bases at V and 2 bases at J, with 14 bases between. The CDR3 runs to 14 residues. Germline-derived CDR1 and CDR2 are KGHSH and LQKENI. What was sequenced was naive CD4+ T cells sorted from blood. Noted subset: CD45RA+ positively selected. The V and J genes are TRBV18 and TRBJ2-7; D tentatively reads TRBD1 or TRBD2 (6 bases each). This receptor was identified in a man aged 18 to 29 in good health. CDR3 sequence: CASSAGEVTYEQYF. In DNA form, the CDR3 reads TGTGCCAGCTCGGCAGGGGAGGTTACCTACGAGCAGTACTTC.